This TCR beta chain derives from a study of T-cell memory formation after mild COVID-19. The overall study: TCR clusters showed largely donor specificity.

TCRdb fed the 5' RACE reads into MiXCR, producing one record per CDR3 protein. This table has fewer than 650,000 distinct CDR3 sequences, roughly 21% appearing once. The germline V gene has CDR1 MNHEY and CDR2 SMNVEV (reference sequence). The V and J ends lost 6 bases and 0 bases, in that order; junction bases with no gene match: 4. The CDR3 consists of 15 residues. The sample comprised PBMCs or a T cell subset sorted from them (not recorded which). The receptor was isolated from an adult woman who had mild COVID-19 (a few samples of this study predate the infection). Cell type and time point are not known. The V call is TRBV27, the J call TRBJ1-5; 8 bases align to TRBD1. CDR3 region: CASRRTGGSNQPQHF. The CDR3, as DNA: TGTGCCAGCAGGCGAACAGGGGGTAGCAATCAGCCCCAGCATTTT.